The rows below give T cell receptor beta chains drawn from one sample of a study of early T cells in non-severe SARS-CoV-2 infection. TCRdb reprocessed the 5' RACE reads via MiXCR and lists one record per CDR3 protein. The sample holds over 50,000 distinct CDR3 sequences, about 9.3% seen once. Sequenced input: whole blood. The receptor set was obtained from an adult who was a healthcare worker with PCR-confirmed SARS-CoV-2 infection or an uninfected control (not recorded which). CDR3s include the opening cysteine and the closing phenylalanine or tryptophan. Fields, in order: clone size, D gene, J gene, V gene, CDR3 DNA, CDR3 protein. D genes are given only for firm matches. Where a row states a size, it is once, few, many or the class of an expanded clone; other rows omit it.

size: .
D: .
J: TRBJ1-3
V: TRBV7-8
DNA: TGTGCCAGCAGCTCGTCAGCTGGAAGCACCATATATTTT
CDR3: CASSSSAGSTIYF

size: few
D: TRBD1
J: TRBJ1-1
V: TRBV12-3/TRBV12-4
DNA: TGTGCCAGCAGTTCGAAACAGGGGTGGGCTTTCTTT
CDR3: CASSSKQGWAFF

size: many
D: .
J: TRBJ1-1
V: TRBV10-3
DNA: TGTGCCATCAGTCACGGACAGTGGAACACTGAAGCTTTCTTT
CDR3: CAISHGQWNTEAFF

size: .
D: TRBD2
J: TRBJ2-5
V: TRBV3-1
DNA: TGTGCCAGCACCCAGCGGGGGGGCGAGACCCAGTACTTC
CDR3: CASTQRGGETQYF

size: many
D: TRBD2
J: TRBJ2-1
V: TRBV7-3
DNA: TGTGCCAGCAGCCAGAGCGGGGGGCCTCCCGAGGACGAGCAGTTCTTC
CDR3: CASSQSGGPPEDEQFF

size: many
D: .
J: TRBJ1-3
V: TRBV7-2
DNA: TGTGCCAGCAGCTTAGATCGGAGCTCTGAAAACACCATATATTTT
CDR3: CASSLDRSSENTIYF

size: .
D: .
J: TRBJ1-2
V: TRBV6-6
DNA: TGTGCCAGCAGTTACTCCCCCCCAGGCCGAATAGGGCTCGTCTATGGCTACACCTTC
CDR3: CASSYSPPGRIGLVYGYTF

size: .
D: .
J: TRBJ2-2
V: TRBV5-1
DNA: TGCGCCAGCAGCTGGGACACCACTGGGGCCGGGGAGCTGTTTTTT
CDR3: CASSWDTTGAGELFF

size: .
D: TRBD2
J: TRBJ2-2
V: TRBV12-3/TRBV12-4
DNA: TGTGCCAGCAGTACCACAGAGACTAGCGGGGGCCGGCTGGTCGGGGAGCTGTTTTTT
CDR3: CASSTTETSGGRLVGELFF

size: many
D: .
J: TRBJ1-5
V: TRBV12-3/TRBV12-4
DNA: TGTGCCAGCAGTTTCAGCAGCAATCAGCCCCAGCATTTT
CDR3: CASSFSSNQPQHF

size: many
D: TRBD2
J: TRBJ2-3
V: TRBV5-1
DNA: TGCGCCAGCATGCCGGGGGGAATCACAGATACGCAGTATTTT
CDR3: CASMPGGITDTQYF

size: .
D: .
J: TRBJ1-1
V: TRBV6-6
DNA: TGTGCCAGCAGTTACGGAGGGGACACAATTCTCACTGAAGCTTTCTTT
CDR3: CASSYGGDTILTEAFF

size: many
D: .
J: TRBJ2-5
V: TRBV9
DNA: TGTGCTCACGTCACCTTAGCGGCGGAGACCCAGTACTTC
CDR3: CAHVTLAAETQYF

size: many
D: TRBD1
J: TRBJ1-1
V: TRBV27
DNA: TGTGCCAGCAGTGCACACAGGGGGTTGAACACTGAAGCTTTCTTT
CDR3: CASSAHRGLNTEAFF

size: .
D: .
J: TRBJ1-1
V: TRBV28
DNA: TGTGCCAGCAGTCAGACACCAGCAGGAAGAGACACTGAAGCTTTCTTT
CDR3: CASSQTPAGRDTEAFF

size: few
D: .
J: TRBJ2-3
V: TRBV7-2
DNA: TGTGCCAGCAGCTTCGGGAAAGATACGCAGTATTTT
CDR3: CASSFGKDTQYF

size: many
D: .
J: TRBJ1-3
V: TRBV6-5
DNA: TGTGCCAGCAGTTACTCGAAGGGTTCTGGAAACACCATATATTTT
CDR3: CASSYSKGSGNTIYF

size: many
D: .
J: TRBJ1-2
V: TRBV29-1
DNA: TGCAGCTCTTCGACACAGGCGAACTATGGCTACACCTTC
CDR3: CSSSTQANYGYTF

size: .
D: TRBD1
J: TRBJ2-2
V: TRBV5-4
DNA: TGTGCCAGCAGCTTGGACAGGGGGCTAGGCACCGGGGAGCTGTTTTTT
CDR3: CASSLDRGLGTGELFF

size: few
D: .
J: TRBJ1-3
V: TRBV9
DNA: TGTGCCAGCAGCGTTGGACTTTTGAGGGGAAACACCATATATTTT
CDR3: CASSVGLLRGNTIYF

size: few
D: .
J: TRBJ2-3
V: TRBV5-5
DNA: TGTGCCAGCAGCTTGGGGGAACGCACAGATACGCAGTATTTT
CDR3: CASSLGERTDTQYF

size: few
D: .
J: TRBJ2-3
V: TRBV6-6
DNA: TGTGCCAGCAGTTACTCGGTCCAGGGACACACGATCACAGATACGCAGTATTTT
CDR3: CASSYSVQGHTITDTQYF

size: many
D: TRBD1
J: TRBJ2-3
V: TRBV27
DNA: TGTGCCACAGGAACAGGGGGACCCACAGATACGCAGTATTTT
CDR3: CATGTGGPTDTQYF

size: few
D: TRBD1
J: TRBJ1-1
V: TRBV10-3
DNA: TGTGCCATCAGTGAGTCGGACAGGGGATCTTCTGAAGCTTTCTTT
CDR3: CAISESDRGSSEAFF

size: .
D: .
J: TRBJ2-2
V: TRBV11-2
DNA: TGTGCCAGCAGGGGGTTGAAGACAGCCCTTAGGAACACCGGGGAGCTGTTTTTT
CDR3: CASRGLKTALRNTGELFF

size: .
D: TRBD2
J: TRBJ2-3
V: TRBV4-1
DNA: TGCGCCAGCAGCCCCACTAGCGGCAGGTCAGATACGCAGTATTTT
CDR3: CASSPTSGRSDTQYF

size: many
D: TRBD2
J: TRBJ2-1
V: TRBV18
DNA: TGTGCCAGCTCACCGCCTAGCGGGGCCAGGAATGAGCAGTTCTTC
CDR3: CASSPPSGARNEQFF

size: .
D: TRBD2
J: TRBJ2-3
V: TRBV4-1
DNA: TGCGCCAGCAGCCAAGATACCGGGACTAGTGGAACCACAGATACGCAGTATTTT
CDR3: CASSQDTGTSGTTDTQYF

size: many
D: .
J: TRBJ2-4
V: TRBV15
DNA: TGTGCCACCAGCAGAGAGCCCAGAAAAAACATTCAGTACTTC
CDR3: CATSREPRKNIQYF

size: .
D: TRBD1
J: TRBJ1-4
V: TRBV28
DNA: TGTGCCAGCAGGCTTCAGGGGGCAGCTAATGAAAAACTGTTTTTT
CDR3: CASRLQGAANEKLFF

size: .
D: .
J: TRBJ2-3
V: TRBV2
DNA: TGTGCCAGCAGTCCCATGACCTACGGCGCAGATACGCAGTATTTT
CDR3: CASSPMTYGADTQYF

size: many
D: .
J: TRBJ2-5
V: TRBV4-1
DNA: TGCGCCAGCAGCCAAGATATAGGGGGAGCCCAAGAGACCCAGTACTTC
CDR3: CASSQDIGGAQETQYF

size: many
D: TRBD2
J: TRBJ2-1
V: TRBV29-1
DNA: TGCAGCGTTGAAGATGGCGAGCGGGGGGGTCACAATGAGCAGTTCTTC
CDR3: CSVEDGERGGHNEQFF

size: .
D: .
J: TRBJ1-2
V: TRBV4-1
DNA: TGCGCCAGCAGCCAAGTCGGGGAAGCTAACTATGGCTACACCTTC
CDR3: CASSQVGEANYGYTF

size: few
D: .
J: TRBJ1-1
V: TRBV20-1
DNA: TGCAGTGCACCTAATGTCATGAACACTGAAGCTTTCTTT
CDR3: CSAPNVMNTEAFF

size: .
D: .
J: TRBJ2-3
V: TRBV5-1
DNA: TGCGCCAGCAGCTTGGCCCTGGGGCAGGCCACAGATACGCAGTATTTT
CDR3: CASSLALGQATDTQYF

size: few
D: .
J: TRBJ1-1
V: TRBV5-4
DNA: TGTGCCAGCAGCTTGCCAGCGAACACTGAAGCTTTCTTT
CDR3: CASSLPANTEAFF

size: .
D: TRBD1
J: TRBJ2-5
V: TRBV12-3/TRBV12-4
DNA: TGTGCCAGCAGCTCGACAGGGTCCGAGACCCAGTACTTC
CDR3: CASSSTGSETQYF

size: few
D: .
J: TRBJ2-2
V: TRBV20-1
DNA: TGCAGTGCTAGTTGGGGGGCTCCCACCGGGGAGCTGTTTTTT
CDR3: CSASWGAPTGELFF

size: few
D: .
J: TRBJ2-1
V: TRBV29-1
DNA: TGCAGCGTTGTCCCGGTAGGGAATGAGCAGTTCTTC
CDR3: CSVVPVGNEQFF

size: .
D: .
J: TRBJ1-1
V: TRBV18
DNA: TGTGCCAGCTCACCACAGCGGGATGAGACTGAAGCTTTCTTT
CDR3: CASSPQRDETEAFF

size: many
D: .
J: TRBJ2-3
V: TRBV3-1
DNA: TGTGCCAGCAGCCAAACAAGACCAGCCTCTGGCACAGATACGCAGTATTTT
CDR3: CASSQTRPASGTDTQYF

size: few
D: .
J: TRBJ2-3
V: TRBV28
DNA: TGTGCCAGCCTACCAGGTCCCGTCACCTTGTCAGATACGCAGTATTTT
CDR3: CASLPGPVTLSDTQYF

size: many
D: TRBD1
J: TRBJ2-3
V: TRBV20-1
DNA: TGCAGTGCTCCCAGGCAGGGGGCCGGCGATACGCAGTATTTT
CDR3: CSAPRQGAGDTQYF

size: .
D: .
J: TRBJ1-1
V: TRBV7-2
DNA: TGTGCCAGCAGCTTAGACAGGGAGGGCACTGAAGCTTTCTTT
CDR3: CASSLDREGTEAFF

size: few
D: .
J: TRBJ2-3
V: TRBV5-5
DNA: TGTGCCAGCAGCTTTCAGGACACAAGAGTCCGCACAGATACGCAGTATTTT
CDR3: CASSFQDTRVRTDTQYF

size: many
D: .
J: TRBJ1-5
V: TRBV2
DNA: TGTGCCAGCAGATTAGACTGGAATCAGCCCCAGCATTTT
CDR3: CASRLDWNQPQHF

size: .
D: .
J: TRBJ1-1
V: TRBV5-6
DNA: TGTGCCAGCAGCTTGGAGTGGGAGAACACTGAAGCTTTCTTT
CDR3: CASSLEWENTEAFF

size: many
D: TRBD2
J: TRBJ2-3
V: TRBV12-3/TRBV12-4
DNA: TGTGCCAGCAGCCCCCTCGGCGGGGGGGGGAATACGCAGTATTTT
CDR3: CASSPLGGGGNTQYF

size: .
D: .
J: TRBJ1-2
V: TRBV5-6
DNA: TGTGCCAGCAGCTTGGGGGGTACCATGGGCTATGGCTACACCTTC
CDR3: CASSLGGTMGYGYTF

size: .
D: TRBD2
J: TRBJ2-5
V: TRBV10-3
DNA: TGTGCCAATAGCGGGGGGCGACAAGAGACCCAGTACTTC
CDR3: CANSGGRQETQYF